This T cell receptor (beta chain) is drawn from a study of CD8+CD57+ T cells in acquired aplastic anemia. With 8 bases clipped from V and 2 bases from J, the junction kept 12 bases outside the gene matches. CDR1 and CDR2 from the germline V gene are LNHNV and YYDKDF (reference sequence). The CDR3 loop spans 16 amino acids. TCR beta VDJ combinations and CDR3 sequences were profiled from genomic DNA. MiXCR, run by TCRdb on the reads, gives a single entry per CDR3 protein. The sample contains around 79,000 distinct CDR3 sequences, about 70% of which appear only once. Patients included in sequencing had previously demonstrated CD8+CD57+ cell expansion by flow cytometry.

The specimen was sorted CD4+, CD8+, or CD8+CD57+ T cells (not recorded which) from PBMCs. This chain joins TRBV15 and TRBJ2-5, with 9 bases fitting TRBD1. This receptor was obtained from a human donor with aplastic anemia. In nucleotides, the CDR3 is TGTGCCACCCGGGACAGGGCGTCGGGGGAGCAAGAGACCCAGTACTTC. Encoded protein: CATRDRASGEQETQYF.